The source of this T cell receptor beta chain is a study of identifying expanded T cells in peripheral blood. The CDR3 contains 13 residues. Germline V gene data show CDR1 as SEHNR and CDR2 as FQNEAQ (reference sequence). With 1 base removed from V and 11 bases from J, the gap between germline ends came to 14 bases. Collection occurred without any documented infections or immune events in donors. The data were produced by immunoSEQ multiplex PCR, yet TCRdb's version contains in-frame clones alone and is incomplete. Here the sample spans 75,000 to 95,000 clones, about 85% being singletons. Comment on this clone: The target antigen is unknown.

Study-wide points: Across healthy donors, higher total template counts meant significantly greater approximately 2-week count variance. Approximately 1.1 clones differed between technical replicates, versus around 15 and 19 over time.

What was sequenced was blood. The TCR comes from a person aged 18 to 75 in good health. The chain is built from TRBV7-9 and TRBJ1-1, with D unresolved. CDR3 DNA sequence: TGTGCCAGCAGCTTAGGGACGCCCCGTTTTGCTTTCTTT. Protein: CASSLGTPRFAFF.